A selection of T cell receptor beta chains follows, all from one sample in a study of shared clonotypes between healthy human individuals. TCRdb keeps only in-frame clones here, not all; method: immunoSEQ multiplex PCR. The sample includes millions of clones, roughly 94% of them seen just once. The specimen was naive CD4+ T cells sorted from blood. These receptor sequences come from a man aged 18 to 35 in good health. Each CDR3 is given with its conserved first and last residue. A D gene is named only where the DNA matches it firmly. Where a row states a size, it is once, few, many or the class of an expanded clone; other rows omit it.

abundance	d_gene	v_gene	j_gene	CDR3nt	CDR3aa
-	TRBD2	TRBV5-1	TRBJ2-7	TGCGCCAGCAGCTTGGCGGGAGGGTCGGGCGAGCAGTACTTC	CASSLAGGSGEQYF
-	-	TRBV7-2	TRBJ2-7	TGTGCCAGCTGCAGGACAGATAACTACGAGCAGTACTTC	CASCRTDNYEQYF
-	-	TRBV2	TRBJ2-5	TGTGCCAGCAGTGTCGAAGAGACCCAGTACTTC	CASSVEETQYF
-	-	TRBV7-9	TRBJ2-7	TGTGCCAGCAGCGCACCAGGGGGGTCGGTCCGGGGCGAGCAGTACTTC	CASSAPGGSVRGEQYF
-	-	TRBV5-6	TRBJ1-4	TGTGCCAGCAGCTTGTTACAGTTTTCCGAAAAACTGTTTTTT	CASSLLQFSEKLFF
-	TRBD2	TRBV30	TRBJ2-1	TGTGCCTGGAGATATCCACGAGGACTAGCGGGAGACAATGAGCAGTTCTTC	CAWRYPRGLAGDNEQFF
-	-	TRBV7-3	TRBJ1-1	TGTGCCAGCAGCCGGGACCTGAACACTGAAGCTTTCTTT	CASSRDLNTEAFF
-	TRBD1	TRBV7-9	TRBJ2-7	TGTGCCAGCAGCTTCGACAGTAGGACAGGGGTTTTGTACGAGCAGTACTTC	CASSFDSRTGVLYEQYF
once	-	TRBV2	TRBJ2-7	TGTGCCAGCATATATTATTTTTCAGGGGACCAAGACAGCAAGCAGTACTTC	CASIYYFSGDQDSKQYF
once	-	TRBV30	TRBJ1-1	TGTGCCTGGAGTGTGGCACCTCCCGCTGAAGCTTTCTTT	CAWSVAPPAEAFF
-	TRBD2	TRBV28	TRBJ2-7	TGTGCCAGCAATGCGGGGGGAAGGAACGAGCAGTACTTC	CASNAGGRNEQYF
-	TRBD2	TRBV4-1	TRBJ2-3	TGCGCCAGCAGCCTCGGTTCGGGACTAGCGGGGATTCGTGATACGCAGTATTTT	CASSLGSGLAGIRDTQYF
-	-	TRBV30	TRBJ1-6	TGTGCCTGGAGAAGTGACGGAAATAATTCACCCCTCCACTTT	CAWRSDGNNSPLHF
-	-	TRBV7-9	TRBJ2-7	TGTGCCAGCAGCCCGGCAATTACCCGGTGGAACGAGCAGTACTTC	CASSPAITRWNEQYF
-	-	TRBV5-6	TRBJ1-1	TGTGCCAGCAGCTTAGGGACAATGAACACTGAAGCTTTCTTT	CASSLGTMNTEAFF
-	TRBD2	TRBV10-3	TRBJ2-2	TGTGCCATCAGTGAGTCAGCGGGAGGGCCGAACACCGGGGAGCTGTTTTTT	CAISESAGGPNTGELFF
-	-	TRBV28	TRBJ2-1	TGTGCCAGCAGTTTATCCGGAGTAGTAGGGAATGAGCAGTTCTTC	CASSLSGVVGNEQFF
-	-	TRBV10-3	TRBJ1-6	TGTGCCAGTAGCTACTCCTATAATTCACCCCTCCACTTT	CASSYSYNSPLHF